One TCR beta chain is described in this entry. Its matching antigen is unknown. This sample stems from a study of T cell responses to AZD1222 COVID-19 vaccine. General observations from the study: The number of AZD1222 recipients seropositive at baseline was only 6 or 7. An increase in Spike-specific TCR breadth and depth was observed after two AZD1222 doses.

The CDR3 is 10 residues long. CDR1 and CDR2 (germline): SQVTM, ANQGSEA. TCRdb's table, derived via immunoSEQ multiplex PCR, lists solely in-frame clones and lacks some. The table has some 130,000 clones, 70% to 90% seen once; the top ten hold around 8%. The genes are TRBV29-1 and TRBJ2-1; D is possibly TRBD2 (6 bases). The source of this sequence is an adult in good health. Source: peripheral blood, taken on day 0 of AZD1222 vaccination. CDR3 bases: TGCAGTGGGAAGGAGGGTGAGCAGTTCTTC. Protein product: CSGKEGEQFF.